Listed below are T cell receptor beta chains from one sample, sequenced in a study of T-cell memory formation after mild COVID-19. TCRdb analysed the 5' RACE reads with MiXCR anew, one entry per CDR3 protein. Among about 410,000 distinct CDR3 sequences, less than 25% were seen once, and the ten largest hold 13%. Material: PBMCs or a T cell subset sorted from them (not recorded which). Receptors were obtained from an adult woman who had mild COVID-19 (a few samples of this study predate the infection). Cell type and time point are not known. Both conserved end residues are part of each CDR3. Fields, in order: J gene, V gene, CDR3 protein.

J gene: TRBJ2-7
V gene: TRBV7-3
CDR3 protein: CASSFTGRDEQYF

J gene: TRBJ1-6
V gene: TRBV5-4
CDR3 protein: CASSRPGLNSPLHF

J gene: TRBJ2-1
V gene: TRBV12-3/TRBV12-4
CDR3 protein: CASSPNAGTGNEQFF

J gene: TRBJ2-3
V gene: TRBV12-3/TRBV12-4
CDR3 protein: CASSTTSGSADTQYF

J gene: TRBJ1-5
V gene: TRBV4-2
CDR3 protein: CASSLGQKYQPQHF

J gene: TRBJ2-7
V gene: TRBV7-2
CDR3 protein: CASSAGQGIAYEQYF

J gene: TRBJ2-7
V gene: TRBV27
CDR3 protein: CASSPLTGGWGSEQYF

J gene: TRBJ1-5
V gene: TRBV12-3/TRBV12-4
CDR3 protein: CASSQTGVYNQPQHF

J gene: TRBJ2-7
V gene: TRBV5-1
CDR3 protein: CASSLRQDTYEQYF

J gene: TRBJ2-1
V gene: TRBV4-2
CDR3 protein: CASSQEPGIAGGINEQFF

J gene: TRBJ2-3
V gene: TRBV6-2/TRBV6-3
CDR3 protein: CASSYAGRSTDTQYF

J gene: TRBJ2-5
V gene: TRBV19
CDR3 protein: CASSIWRETQYF

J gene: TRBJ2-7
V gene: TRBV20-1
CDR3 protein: CSVSGLASEQYF

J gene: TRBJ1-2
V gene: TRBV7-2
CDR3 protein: CASSPPTYGYTF

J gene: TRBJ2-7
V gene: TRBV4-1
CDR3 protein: CASSQVRDRAYEQYF

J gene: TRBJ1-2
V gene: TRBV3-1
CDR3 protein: CASSHEVGKGYTF

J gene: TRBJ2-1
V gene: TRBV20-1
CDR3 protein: CSAAPGGVEQFF

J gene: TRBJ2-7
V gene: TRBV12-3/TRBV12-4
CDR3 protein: CASSMTGSRAYEQYF

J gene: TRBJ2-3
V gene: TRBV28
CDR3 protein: CASSPPKPDTQYF

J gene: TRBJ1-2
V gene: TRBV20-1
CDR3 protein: CSARGVMGQPSSSGGYTF

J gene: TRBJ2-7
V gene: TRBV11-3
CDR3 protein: CASSWDPSAYEQYF

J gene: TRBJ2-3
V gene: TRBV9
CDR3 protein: CASSRSRDSVRSTDTQYF

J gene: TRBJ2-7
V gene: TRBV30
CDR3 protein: CAWSVDGSYEQYF

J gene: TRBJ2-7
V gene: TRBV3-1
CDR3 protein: CASSQTGPGKGRWDEQYF

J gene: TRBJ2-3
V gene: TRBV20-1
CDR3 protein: CSASFRTSGITDTQYF

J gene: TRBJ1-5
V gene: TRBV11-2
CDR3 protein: CASSLEDGRGLQHF

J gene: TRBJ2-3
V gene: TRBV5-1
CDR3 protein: CASSLGLAVGTDTQYF

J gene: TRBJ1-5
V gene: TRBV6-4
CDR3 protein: CASRQDFYSNQPQHF

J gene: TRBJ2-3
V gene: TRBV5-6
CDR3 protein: CASSSDRADTQYF

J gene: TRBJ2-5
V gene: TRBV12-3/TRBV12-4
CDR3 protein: CASRNTGEETQYF

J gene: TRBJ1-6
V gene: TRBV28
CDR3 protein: CASSLLDRDNSPLHF

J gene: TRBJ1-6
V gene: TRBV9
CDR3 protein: CASSRGGVYNSPLHF

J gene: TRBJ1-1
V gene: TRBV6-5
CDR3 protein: CASSYVGRGTEAFF

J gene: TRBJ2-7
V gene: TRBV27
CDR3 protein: CASSHTGPDYEQYF

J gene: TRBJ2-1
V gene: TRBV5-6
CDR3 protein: CASSPGDSNNEQFF

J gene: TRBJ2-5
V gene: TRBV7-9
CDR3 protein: CASSLAKAVGMGTQYF

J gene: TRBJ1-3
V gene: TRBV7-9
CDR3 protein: CASSFHGDPGNTIYF

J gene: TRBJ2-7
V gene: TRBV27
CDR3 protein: CASSSNRVEQYF

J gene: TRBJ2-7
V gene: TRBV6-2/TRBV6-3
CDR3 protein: CASSQAGQGPYEQYF

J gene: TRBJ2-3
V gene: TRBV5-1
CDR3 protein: CASSLAGASGSGTDTQYF

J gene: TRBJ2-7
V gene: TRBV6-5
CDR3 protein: CASKMDRASREQYF

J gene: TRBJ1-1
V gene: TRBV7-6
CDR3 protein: CASSARLSSNTEAFF

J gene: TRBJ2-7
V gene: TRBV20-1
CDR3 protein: CSARPGQSSYEQYF

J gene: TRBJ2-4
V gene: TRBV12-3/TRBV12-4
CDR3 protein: CASSLLAGILAKNIQYF

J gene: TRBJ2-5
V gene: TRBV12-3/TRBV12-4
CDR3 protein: CASTWTRTQETQYF

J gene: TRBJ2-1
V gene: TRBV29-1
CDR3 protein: CSVAPGQCNEQFF

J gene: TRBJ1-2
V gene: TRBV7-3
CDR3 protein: CASSLTREGGYTF

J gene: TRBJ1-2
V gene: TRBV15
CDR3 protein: CAAWDRNYGYTF

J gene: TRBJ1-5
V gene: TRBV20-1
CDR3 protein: CSARVAGQAPGQPQHF

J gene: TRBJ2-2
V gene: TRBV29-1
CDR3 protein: CSGQQNTGELFF

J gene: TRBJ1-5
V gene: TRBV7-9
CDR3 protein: CASSPQTSGGVNQPQHF

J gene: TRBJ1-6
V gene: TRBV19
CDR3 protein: CASSIALRSQNSPLHF

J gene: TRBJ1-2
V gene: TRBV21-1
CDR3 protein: CASSKTASSYGYTF

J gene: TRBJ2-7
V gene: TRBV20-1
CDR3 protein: CSASGTGGIKQYF

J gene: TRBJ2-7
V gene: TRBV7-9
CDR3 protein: CASSPLAGGYEQYF

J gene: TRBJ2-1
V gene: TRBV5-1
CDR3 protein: CASSLRPMEGNNEQFF

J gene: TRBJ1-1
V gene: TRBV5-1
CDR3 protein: CASSANRDSMNTEAFF